The 5 T cell receptor beta chains reported below all come from one sample, sequenced in a study of OX40 agonist ivuxolimab in advanced cancers. The method was immunoSEQ multiplex PCR; TCRdb's version includes in-frame clones alone and lacks a portion of them. The sample lists tens of thousands of clones, approximately 90% occurring once. Here the sequenced sample was CD4+ or CD8+ T cells sorted from blood, taken in a trial of the OX40 agonist ivuxolimab. The origin of the receptors is an adult with an advanced solid tumor such as melanoma, head and neck, liver or kidney cancer.

This rearrangement joins TRBV29-1 to TRBJ1-2; the D gene is possibly TRBD1 (5 bases). The CDR3 spans 15 residues. The germline CDR1 and CDR2 sequences are SQVTM and ANQGSEA. Trimming pared 4 bases from V and 2 bases from J, leaving 17 bases between. The CDR3 region has the DNA TGCAGCGTTGGAAACCTAGAACAGGCAAACTATGGCTACACCTTC. It specifies CSVGNLEQANYGYTF.

The rearrangement joins TRBV6-1 to TRBJ2-2; TRBD1 aligns across 10 bases. V shed 7 bases and J 3 bases; nucleotides not matched to a gene: 5. Germline CDR1 reads MNHNS; CDR2 reads SASEGT. The CDR3 consists of 15 residues. CDR3: CASNSGTGDTGELFF. The CDR3 DNA follows: TGTGCCAGCAACTCGGGGACAGGGGACACCGGGGAGCTGTTTTTT.

The chain carries TRBV2 and TRBJ2-2, with D perhaps TRBD1 (6 bases). V was shortened by 9 bases and J by 5 bases, with 16 bases between the two germline ends. The CDR3 covers 14 residues. The V gene's germline CDR1 is SNHLY and CDR2 FYNNEI. The CDR3 DNA is TGTGCCAGTGTACAGGGTTTGGAAACCGGGGAGCTGTTTTTT. This sequence encodes CASVQGLETGELFF.

Comment on this clone: The junction departs from germline at one end; a sequencing error may be responsible. The chain joins TRBV5-1 to TRBJ1-2; 7 nucleotides line up with TRBD1. There are 14 residues in the CDR3. CDR1 and CDR2 (germline): SGHRS, YFSETQ. The CDR3 reads CASSPDVGQKGGAF. Written as DNA, the CDR3 is TGCGCCAGCAGCCCAGATGTGGGACAGAAAGGAGGAGCCTTC.

This chain joins TRBV6-5 and TRBJ1-4, with D hard to call. Trimming left V 2 bases short and J 0 bases short, with 4 bases between. This CDR3 has 14 amino acids. Germline values: CDR1 MNHEY, CDR2 SVGAGI. CDR3 coding DNA: TGTGCCAGCAGTTACCGGCCAACTAATGAAAAACTGTTTTTT. It codes for CASSYRPTNEKLFF.